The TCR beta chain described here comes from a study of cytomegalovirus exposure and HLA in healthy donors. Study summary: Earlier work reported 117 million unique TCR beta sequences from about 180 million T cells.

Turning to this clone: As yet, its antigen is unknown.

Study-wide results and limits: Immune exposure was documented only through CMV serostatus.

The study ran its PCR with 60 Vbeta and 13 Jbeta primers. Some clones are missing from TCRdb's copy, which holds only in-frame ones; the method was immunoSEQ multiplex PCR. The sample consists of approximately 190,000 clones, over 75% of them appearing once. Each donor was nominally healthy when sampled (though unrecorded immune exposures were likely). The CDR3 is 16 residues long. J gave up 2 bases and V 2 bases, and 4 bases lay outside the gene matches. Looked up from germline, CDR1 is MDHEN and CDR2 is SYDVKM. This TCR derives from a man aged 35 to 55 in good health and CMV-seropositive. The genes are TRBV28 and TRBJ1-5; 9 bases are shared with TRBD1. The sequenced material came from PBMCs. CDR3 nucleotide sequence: TGTGCCAGCAGTTTAGTACAGGGGGCAGGCAATCAGCCCCAGCATTTT. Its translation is CASSLVQGAGNQPQHF.